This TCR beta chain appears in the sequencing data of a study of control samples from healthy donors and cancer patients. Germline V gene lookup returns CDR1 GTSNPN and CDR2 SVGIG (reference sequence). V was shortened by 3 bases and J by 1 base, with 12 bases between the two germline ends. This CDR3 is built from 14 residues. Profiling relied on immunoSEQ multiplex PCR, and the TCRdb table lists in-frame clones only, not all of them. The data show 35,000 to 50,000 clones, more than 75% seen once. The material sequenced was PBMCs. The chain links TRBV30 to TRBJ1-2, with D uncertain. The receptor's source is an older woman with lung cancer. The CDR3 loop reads CAWSLNVFNYGYTF. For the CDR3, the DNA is TGTGCCTGGAGCCTTAATGTCTTTAACTATGGCTACACCTTC.